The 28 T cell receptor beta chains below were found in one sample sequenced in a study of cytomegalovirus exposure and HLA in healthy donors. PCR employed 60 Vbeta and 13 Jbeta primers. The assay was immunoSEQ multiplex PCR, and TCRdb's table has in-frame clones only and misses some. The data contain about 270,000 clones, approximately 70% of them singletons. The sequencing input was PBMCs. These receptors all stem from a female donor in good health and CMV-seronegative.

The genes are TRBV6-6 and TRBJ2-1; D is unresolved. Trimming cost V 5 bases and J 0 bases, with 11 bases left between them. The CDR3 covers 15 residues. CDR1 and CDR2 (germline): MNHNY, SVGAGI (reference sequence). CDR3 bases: TGTGCCAGCAGTGTACAGTTAAGCTCCTACAATGAGCAGTTCTTC. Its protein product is CASSVQLSSYNEQFF.

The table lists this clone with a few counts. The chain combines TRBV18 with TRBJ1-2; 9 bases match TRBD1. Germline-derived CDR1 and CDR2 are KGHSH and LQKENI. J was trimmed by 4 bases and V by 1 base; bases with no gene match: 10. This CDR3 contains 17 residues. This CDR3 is CASSPLGPGQGIYGYTF. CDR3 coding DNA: TGTGCCAGCTCACCACTGGGACCGGGACAGGGTATCTATGGCTACACCTTC.

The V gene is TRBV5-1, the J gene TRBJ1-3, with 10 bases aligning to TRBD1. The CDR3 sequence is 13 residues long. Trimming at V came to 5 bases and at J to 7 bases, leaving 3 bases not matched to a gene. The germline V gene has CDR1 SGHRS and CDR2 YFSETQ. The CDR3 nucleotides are TGCGCCAGCAGGGGGACAGGGGAGAACACCATATATTTT. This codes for CASRGTGENTIYF.

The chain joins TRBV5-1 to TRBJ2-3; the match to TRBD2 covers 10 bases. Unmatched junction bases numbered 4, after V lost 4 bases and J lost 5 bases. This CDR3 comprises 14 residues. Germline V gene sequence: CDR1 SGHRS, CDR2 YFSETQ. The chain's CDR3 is CASSDLAGVDTQYF. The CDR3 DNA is TGCGCCAGCAGCGATCTAGCGGGAGTAGATACGCAGTATTTT.

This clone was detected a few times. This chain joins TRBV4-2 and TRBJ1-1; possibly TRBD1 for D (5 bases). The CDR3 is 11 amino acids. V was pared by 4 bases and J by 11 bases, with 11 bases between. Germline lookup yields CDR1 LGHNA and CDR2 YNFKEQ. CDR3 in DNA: TGTGCCAGCAGCCCGGGGGGAGGCGCTTTCTTT. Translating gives CASSPGGGAFF.

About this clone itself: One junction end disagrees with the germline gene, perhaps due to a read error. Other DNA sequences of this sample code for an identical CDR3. The CDR3 is CASKEIRGAYEQYF. As DNA, the CDR3 is TGTGCTAGCAAAGAGATCCGGGGGGCTTACGAGCAGTACTTC. The J gene is TRBJ2-7, the V gene TRBV27; weak D call: TRBD2 (7 bases). This CDR3 region has 14 residues. Germline CDR1 MNHEY, CDR2 SMNVEV (reference sequence).

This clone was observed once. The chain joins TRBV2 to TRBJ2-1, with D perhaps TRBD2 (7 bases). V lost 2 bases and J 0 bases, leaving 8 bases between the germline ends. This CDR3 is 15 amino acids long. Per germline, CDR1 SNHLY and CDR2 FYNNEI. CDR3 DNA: TGTGCCAGCAGTGAACGGGGGGCCTCCTACAATGAGCAGTTCTTC. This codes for CASSERGASYNEQFF.

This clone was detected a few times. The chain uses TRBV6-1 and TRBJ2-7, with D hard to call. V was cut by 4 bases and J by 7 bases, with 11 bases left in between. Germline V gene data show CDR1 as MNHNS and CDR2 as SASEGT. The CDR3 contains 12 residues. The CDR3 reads CASSAPTREQYF. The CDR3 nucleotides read TGTGCCAGCAGTGCGCCCACGAGAGAGCAGTACTTC.

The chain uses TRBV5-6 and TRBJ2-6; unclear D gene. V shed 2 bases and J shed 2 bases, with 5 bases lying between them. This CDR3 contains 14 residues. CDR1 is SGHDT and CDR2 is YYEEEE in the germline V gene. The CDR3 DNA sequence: TGTGCCAGCAGCTTTACGGCTGGGGCCAACGTCCTGACTTTC. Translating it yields CASSFTAGANVLTF.

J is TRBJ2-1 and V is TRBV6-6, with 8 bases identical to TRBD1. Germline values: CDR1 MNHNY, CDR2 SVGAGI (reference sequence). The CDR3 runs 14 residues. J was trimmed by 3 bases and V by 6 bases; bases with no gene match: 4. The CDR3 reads CASRLDRGYNEQFF. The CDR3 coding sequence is TGTGCCAGCAGATTAGACAGGGGCTACAATGAGCAGTTCTTC.

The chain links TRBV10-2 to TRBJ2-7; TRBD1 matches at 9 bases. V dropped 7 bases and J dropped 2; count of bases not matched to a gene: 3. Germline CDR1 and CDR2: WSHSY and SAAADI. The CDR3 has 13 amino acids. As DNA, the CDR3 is TGCGCCAGCACCAACAGGGGGCCCTACGAGCAGTACTTC. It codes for CASTNRGPYEQYF.

CDR3 nucleotides: TGTGCCATCAGTGAGTCTGGTGACATCACAGATACGCAGTATTTT. It yields the protein CAISESGDITDTQYF. J is TRBJ2-3 and V is TRBV10-3; D unclear. Germline V gene data show CDR1 as ENHRY and CDR2 as SYGVKD. V dropped 0 bases and J dropped 2 bases, with 9 bases sitting between them. The CDR3 runs 15 residues.

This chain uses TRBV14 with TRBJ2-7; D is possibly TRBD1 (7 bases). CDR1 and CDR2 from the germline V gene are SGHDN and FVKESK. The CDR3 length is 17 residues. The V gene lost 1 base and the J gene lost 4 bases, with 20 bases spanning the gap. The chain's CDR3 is CASSQATGRSGGYEQYF. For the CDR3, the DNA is TGTGCCAGCAGCCAAGCTACGGGGAGGTCAGGGGGTTACGAGCAGTACTTC.

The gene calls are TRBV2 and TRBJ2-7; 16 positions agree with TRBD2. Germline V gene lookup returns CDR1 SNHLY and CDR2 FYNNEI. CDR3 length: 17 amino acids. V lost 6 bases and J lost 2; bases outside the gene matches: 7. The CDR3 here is CASSGGGLAGGTYEQYF. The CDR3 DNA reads TGTGCCAGCAGCGGGGGGGGACTAGCGGGAGGGACCTACGAGCAGTACTTC. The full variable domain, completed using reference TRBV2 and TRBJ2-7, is EPEVTQTPSHQVTQMGQEVILRCVPISNHLYFYWYRQILGQKVEFLVSFYNNEISEKSEIFDDQFSVERPDGSNFTLKIRSTKLEDSAMYFCASSGGGLAGGTYEQYFGPGTRLTVT.

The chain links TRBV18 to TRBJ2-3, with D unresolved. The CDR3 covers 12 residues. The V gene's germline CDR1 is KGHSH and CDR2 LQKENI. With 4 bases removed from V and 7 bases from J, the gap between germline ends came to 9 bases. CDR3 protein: CASSLERNTQYF. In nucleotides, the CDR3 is TGTGCCAGCTCACTCGAGAGGAATACGCAGTATTTT. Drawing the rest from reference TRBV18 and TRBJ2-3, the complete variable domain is NAGVMQNPRHLVRRRGQEARLRCSPMKGHSHVYWYRQLPEEGLKFMVYLQKENIIDESGMPKERFSAEFPKEGPSILRIQQVVRGDSAAYFCASSLERNTQYFGPGTRLTVL.

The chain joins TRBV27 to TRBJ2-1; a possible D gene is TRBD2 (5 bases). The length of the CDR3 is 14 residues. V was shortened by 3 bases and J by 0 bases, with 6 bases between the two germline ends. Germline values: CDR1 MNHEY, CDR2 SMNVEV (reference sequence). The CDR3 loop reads CASSLAGSYNEQFF. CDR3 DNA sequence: TGTGCCAGCAGTTTGGCGGGCTCCTACAATGAGCAGTTCTTC.

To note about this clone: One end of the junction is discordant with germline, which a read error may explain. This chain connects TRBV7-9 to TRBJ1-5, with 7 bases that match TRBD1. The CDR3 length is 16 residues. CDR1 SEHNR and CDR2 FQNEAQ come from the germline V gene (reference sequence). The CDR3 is CSSSLGTADSNQPQHF. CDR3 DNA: TGTTCCAGCAGCTTAGGGACAGCAGATAGCAATCAGCCCCAGCATTTT.

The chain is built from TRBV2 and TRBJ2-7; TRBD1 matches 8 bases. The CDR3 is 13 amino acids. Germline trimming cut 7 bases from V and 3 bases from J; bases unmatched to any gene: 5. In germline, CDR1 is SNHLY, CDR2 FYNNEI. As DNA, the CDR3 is TGTGCCAGCACCGGACAGGGACTCTACGAGCAGTACTTC. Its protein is CASTGQGLYEQYF.

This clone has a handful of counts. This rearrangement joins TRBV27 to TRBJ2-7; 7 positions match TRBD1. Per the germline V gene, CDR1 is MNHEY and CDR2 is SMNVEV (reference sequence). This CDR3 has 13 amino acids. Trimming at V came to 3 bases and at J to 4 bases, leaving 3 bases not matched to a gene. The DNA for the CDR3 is TGTGCCAGCAGTTTCAACAGGGGATACGAGCAGTACTTC. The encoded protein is CASSFNRGYEQYF.

The DNA of the CDR3 is TGTGCCAGCAGCTTCGGGAGTTCCAATGAAAAACTGTTTTTT. Residues: CASSFGSSNEKLFF. J is TRBJ1-4 and V is TRBV7-9; no reliable D call. Germline-derived CDR1 and CDR2 are SEHNR and FQNEAQ (reference sequence). V lost 3 bases, J lost 5 bases, and 10 bases lay in between. This CDR3 is built from 14 residues.

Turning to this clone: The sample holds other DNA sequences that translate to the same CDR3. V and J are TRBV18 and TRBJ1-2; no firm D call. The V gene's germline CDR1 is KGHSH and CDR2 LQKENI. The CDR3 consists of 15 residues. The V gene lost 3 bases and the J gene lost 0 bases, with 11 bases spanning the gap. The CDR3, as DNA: TGTGCCAGCTCACCCGAAACAGTCCCTAACTATGGCTACACCTTC. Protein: CASSPETVPNYGYTF.

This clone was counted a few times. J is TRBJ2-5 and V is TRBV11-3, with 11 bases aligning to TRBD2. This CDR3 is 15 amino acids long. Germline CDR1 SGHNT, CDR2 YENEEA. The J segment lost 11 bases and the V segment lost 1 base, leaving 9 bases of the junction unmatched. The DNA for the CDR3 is TGTGCCAGCAGCTTAGTCCTGACTAGCGGGGCTGAGCAGTACTTC. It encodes CASSLVLTSGAEQYF. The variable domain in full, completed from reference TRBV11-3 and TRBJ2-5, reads EAGVVQSPRYKIIEKKQPVAFWCNPISGHNTLYWYLQNLGQGPELLIRYENEEAVDDSQLPKDRFSAERLKGVDSTLKIQPAELGDSAVYLCASSLVLTSGAEQYFGPGTRLLVL.

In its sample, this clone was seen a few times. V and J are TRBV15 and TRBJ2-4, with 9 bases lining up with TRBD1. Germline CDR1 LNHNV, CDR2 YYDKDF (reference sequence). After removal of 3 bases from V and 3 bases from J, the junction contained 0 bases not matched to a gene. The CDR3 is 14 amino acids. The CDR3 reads CATSRDRGKNIQYF. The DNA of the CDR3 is TGTGCCACCAGCAGGGACAGGGGCAAAAACATTCAGTACTTC. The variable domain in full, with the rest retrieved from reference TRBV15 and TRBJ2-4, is DAMVIQNPRYQVTQFGKPVTLSCSQTLNHNVMYWYQQKSSQAPKLLFHYYDKDFNNEADTPDNFQSRRPNTSFCFLDIRSPGLGDTAMYLCATSRDRGKNIQYFGAGTRLSVL.

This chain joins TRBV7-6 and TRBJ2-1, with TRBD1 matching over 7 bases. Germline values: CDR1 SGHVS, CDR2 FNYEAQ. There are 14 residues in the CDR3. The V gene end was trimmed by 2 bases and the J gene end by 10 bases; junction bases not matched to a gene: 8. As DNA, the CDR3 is TGTGCCAGCAGCTTACGTCCTGGACAGGAGGAGCAGTTCTTC. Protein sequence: CASSLRPGQEEQFF.

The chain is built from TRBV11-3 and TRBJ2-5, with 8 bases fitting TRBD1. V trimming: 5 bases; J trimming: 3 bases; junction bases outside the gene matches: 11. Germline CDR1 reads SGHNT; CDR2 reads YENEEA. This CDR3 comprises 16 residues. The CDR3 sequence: CASSAGQARLEETQYF. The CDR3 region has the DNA TGTGCCAGCAGCGCGGGACAGGCTCGTCTCGAAGAGACCCAGTACTTC.

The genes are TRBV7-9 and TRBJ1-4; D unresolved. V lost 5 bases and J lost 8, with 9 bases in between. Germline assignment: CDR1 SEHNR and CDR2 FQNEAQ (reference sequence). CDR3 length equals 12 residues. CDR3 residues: CASSAPREKLFF. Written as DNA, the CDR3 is TGTGCCAGCAGCGCCCCGAGGGAAAAACTGTTTTTT.

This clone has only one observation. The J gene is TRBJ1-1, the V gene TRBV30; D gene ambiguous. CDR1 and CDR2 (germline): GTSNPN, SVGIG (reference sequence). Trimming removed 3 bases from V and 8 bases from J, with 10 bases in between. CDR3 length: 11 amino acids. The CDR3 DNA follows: TGTGCCTGGAGCGCCAGCGGAGAAGCTTTCTTT. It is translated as CAWSASGEAFF.

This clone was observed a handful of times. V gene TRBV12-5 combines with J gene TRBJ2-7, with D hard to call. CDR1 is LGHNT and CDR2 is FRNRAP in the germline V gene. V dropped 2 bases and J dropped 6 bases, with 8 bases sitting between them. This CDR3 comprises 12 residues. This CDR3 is CASGLPTLEQYF. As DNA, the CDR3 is TGTGCTAGTGGTTTGCCGACTCTCGAGCAGTACTTC.